Presented here are 3 T cell receptor beta chains from one specimen sequenced in a study of long-term antiretroviral therapy in people with HIV. At survey level, the immunoSEQ assay was run in its v3.0 version. Produced via immunoSEQ multiplex PCR; TCRdb's table is partial and in-frame only. Here the sample spans 15,000 to 20,000 clones, roughly 79% being singletons. The sample here was unsorted PBMCs, taken 2.2 years after starting antiretroviral therapy. The receptors come from a man aged 50 to 60 with HIV.

The rearrangement links TRBV5-4 to TRBJ2-2, with D hard to call. The V and J ends lost 0 bases and 6 bases respectively, with 18 bases between them. CDR3 length: 17 residues. Germline CDR1 is SGHNT and CDR2 is YYREEE (reference sequence). The CDR3 DNA reads TGTGCCAGCAGCTTGGGAGCTCCCTTAGGTGCGGCCGGGGAGCTGTTTTTT. Translation gives CASSLGAPLGAAGELFF. Variable domain in full (rest from reference TRBV5-4 and TRBJ2-2): ETGVTQSPTHLIKTRGQQVTLRCSSQSGHNTVSWYQQALGQGPQFIFQYYREEENGRGNFPPRFSGLQFPNYSSELNVNALELDDSALYLCASSLGAPLGAAGELFFGEGSRLTVL.

This chain connects TRBV9 to TRBJ1-1; D unclear. V lost 0 bases, J lost 0 bases, and 12 bases lay in between. The CDR3 is 16 residues long. Germline lookup yields CDR1 SGDLS and CDR2 YYNGEE. CDR3 nucleotide sequence: TGTGCCAGCAGCGTAGGCCCCGGACGCCTGAACACTGAAGCTTTCTTT. Encoded protein: CASSVGPGRLNTEAFF.

This sequence joins TRBV5-4 and TRBJ1-2, with no clear D. The CDR3 loop spans 14 amino acids. V gave up 0 bases and J gave up 5 bases, with 11 bases separating them. Germline V gene lookup returns CDR1 SGHNT and CDR2 YYREEE (reference sequence). CDR3 sequence: CASSLGAQAYGYTF. CDR3 coding DNA: TGTGCCAGCAGCTTGGGAGCCCAAGCTTATGGCTACACCTTC. Based on the CDR3 plus reference TRBV5-4 and TRBJ1-2, the full variable domain is ETGVTQSPTHLIKTRGQQVTLRCSSQSGHNTVSWYQQALGQGPQFIFQYYREEENGRGNFPPRFSGLQFPNYSSELNVNALELDDSALYLCASSLGAQAYGYTFGSGTRLTVV.